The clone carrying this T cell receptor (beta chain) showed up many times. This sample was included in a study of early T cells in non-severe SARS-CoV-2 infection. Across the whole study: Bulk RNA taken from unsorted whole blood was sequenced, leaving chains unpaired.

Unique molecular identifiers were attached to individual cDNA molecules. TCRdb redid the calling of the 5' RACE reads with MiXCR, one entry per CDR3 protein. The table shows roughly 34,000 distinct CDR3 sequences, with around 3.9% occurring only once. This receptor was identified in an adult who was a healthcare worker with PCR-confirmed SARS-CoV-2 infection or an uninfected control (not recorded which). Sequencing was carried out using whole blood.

The CDR3, as DNA: TGTGCCAGCAGCCGGGACAGGGGGCGCGGAACTGAAGCTTTCTTT. This codes for CASSRDRGRGTEAFF. This sequence joins TRBV7-8 and TRBJ1-1, with 12 bases fitting TRBD1. The CDR3 extends over 15 amino acids. Trimming at V came to 5 bases and at J to 5 bases, leaving 6 bases not matched to a gene. Germline V gene lookup returns CDR1 SGHVS and CDR2 FQNEAQ.